The source of this T cell receptor beta chain is a study of long-term antiretroviral therapy in people with HIV (dated by TCRdb to the early 2020s). With respect to the entire study: The earliest samples were collected about a decade before the 2015 WHO recommendation for immediate ART, when ART was typically delayed until CD4 counts fell. A retrospective serial study tested whether ART initiation and durable HIV suppression were associated with changes in peripheral blood TRB repertoire composition and diversity. The cohort contributed about 200 cryopreserved PBMC samples from about 31 adults with confirmed HIV infection, collected serially over a mean of 6 years (range 1-12). About 40% of the 30 participants with HIV were female. Test extractions of a monoclonal T-cell line alongside some 35 polyclonal samples showed no cross-contamination during QIAcube processing. On the study overall, not on this receptor specifically: Because PBMC availability was limited, only the TCR beta chain was sequenced, with no alpha chain pairing. Unsorted PBMC were profiled instead of sorted CD4+ and CD8+ T cells because pre-ART samples had limited cell numbers. The samples span the years 2004 to 2017, and the ART regimens used at that time may not be as effective as current regimens. Starting ART was linked to a significant rise in TRB diversity, yet even after long-term ART the diversity remained significantly lower than in transplant donor controls. The repertoire was dominated across all time points by expanded TRB clones identified before ART initiation, although this dominance was seen to fluctuate and to decrease in many PLHIV after ART. Narrower CDR3 length ranges were observed in HIV repertoires than in controls, and an antigen-experienced repertoire with only a slight naive shift after ART was suggested by the network structure. Inferences about post-ART repertoire changes are limited because no data were available on ART adherence, viral resistance or therapy changes.

The cysteine opens and the phenylalanine closes a CDR3 of 12 amino acids. Only CDR3 DNA remains: 36 bases, in frame from the first base. The junction carries 14 bases between V and J, which are trimmed by 3 bases and 14 bases respectively. In the germline V gene, CDR1 corresponds to MDHEN and CDR2 to SYDVKM. Turning to this clone: The antigen it binds to is not known. It has no much larger one-base neighbor in the sample; base qualities were not kept.

Inclusion was restricted to participants for whom at least one PBMC sample before ART initiation and at least two post-ART samples were available. All participants with HIV were treated in the United States of America. Before DNA extraction, cryopreserved samples containing about 0.9-10 million PBMC were thawed and washed. At the time of the earliest PBMC sample for each participant with HIV, ages ranged from roughly 23 to 60 years. PBMC samples from each participant spanned 1-4 timepoints before ART initiation and 2-8 timepoints after ART initiation, with a median of 7 samples. Serial HIV viral load, CD4+ T-cell count, ART history and demographic data were obtained for every participant. Using a Qiagen kit on a QIAcube, genomic DNA was extracted from unsorted PBMC, with samples processed in batches of 12. The immunoSEQ hsTCRB v3.0 assay was used at survey level resolution for TRB variable region sequencing. TRB sequencing targeted a depth of roughly 35,000-55,000 T-cell genomes per sample. Pooled TRB libraries were sequenced on an Illumina MiSeq with a v3 150-cycle kit. The original pipeline was this. Repertoire analysis was run in R within a reproducible Nextflow workflow that covered QC, data transformation and analysis. LymphoSeq2, an R package for exploring AIRR-Seq data, was used to implement the custom analyses. After excluding a handful of samples that yielded fewer than 5000 total TRB sequences, approximately 180 HIV repertoires remained for analysis. Among the roughly 190 retained HIV repertoires, 55 to 65 were collected before ART initiation and around 130 after ART initiation. Repertoires were downsampled to 5000 TRB nucleotide sequences, and summary statistics were averaged over 100 downsampling iterations. Only TRB sequences with CDR3 regions of at least seven amino acids were retained for analysis. Diversity was assessed using a clonality score derived from Shannon entropy and using the Gini coefficient. In the repertoire networks, any two of the top 5000 CDR3 amino acid sequences were linked whenever the two sequences differed by an edit distance of one. For TRB CDR3 amino acid sequences, GLIPH2 was used to predict antigen specificity groups and MHC restriction. To flag known associations with CMV, EBV, HIV or tissue antigens, CDR3 amino acid sequences were compared against VDJdb and McPAS-TCR. Pre-ART, post-ART and control groups were compared with Wilcoxon signed-rank tests and Holm-Bonferroni correction. Drawn from immuneACCESS, this table holds only the in-frame rearrangements with V and J called that TCRdb kept. Clones are partly lost; checked studies trace under half to an unresolved V gene and leave the rest unexplained. For V, J and clone size, that table is used; D and trimming come from the DNA. This sample gives fewer than 35,000 clones in total; roughly 85% of them show up just once. The ten largest clones capture around 4.4% of the sample.

This receptor was obtained from a man younger than 30 with HIV. The material was unsorted PBMCs, obtained about 3.3 years after starting antiretroviral therapy. The chain joins TRBV28 to TRBJ2-1; a weak D assignment points to TRBD1 (6 bases agree). The DNA sequence is given as TGTGCCAGCAGTTTCGGGACATTAGAAGAGTTCTTC. Its protein reads: CASSFGTLEEFF.